Each of the 20 T cell receptor beta chains below was sequenced from the same sample in a study of beta chain features in type 1 diabetes. The sequenced template was cDNA made from the entire isolated RNA. Sequencing was performed with immunoSEQ multiplex PCR; in TCRdb, only in-frame clones are kept and a portion is missing. Here the sample spans around 140,000 clones, less than 11% being singletons. The sample consisted of naive CD4+ T cells from blood. The source of these receptors is a man aged 18 to 35 in good health.

The chain uses TRBV9 and TRBJ2-2; no firm D call. Germline V lookup: CDR1 SGDLS, CDR2 YYNGEE. V was pared by 3 bases and J by 2 bases, with 5 bases between. This CDR3 region has 13 residues. The CDR3 DNA reads TGTGCCAGCAGCGCATTCAACACCGGGGAGCTGTTTTTT. It specifies CASSAFNTGELFF.

This sequence joins TRBV9 and TRBJ2-3; 8 nucleotides line up with TRBD2. Looked up from germline, CDR1 is SGDLS and CDR2 is YYNGEE. V lost 0 bases and J lost 6; bases outside the gene matches: 6. The CDR3 loop spans 15 amino acids. The CDR3, as DNA: TGTGCCAGCAGCGTAGCGGGGGGGGCCGGGGATACGCAGTATTTT. Translating it yields CASSVAGGAGDTQYF.

This clone came up a few times. V is TRBV18 and J is TRBJ1-2; no clear D gene. V gave up 5 bases and J gave up 4 bases, with 14 bases separating them. The CDR3 contains 14 residues. From germline, CDR1 is KGHSH and CDR2 LQKENI. The CDR3 spells CASSSIVLLYGYTF. The CDR3 bases are TGTGCCAGCTCATCAATCGTACTGCTCTATGGCTACACCTTC.

This chain uses TRBV10-3 with TRBJ2-5; TRBD1 agrees at 7 bases. The CDR3 covers 13 residues. The junction had 6 bases not matched to a gene; V was cut back by 6 bases and J by 5 bases. Per germline, CDR1 ENHRY and CDR2 SYGVKD. The CDR3 DNA follows: TGTGCCATCAGGATACAGGGGACCGAGACCCAGTACTTC. Residues: CAIRIQGTETQYF.

This clone was counted between two and nine times. This chain links TRBV4-1 with TRBJ1-1; D remains ambiguous. The germline V gene has CDR1 MGHRA and CDR2 YSYEKL. Trimming shortened V by 1 base and J by 3 bases, and 15 bases separated the two germline ends. The CDR3 is 16 amino acids. CDR3 region: CASSQVNLVHYTEAFF. In nucleotides, the CDR3 is TGCGCCAGCAGCCAAGTCAACTTAGTCCATTACACTGAAGCTTTCTTT.

This clone was seen a handful of times. The J gene is TRBJ2-7, the V gene TRBV7-2; 8 bases map to TRBD2. The CDR3 has 16 amino acids. The ends lost 1 base at V and 0 bases at J; junction bases unmatched: 5. Germline loops: CDR1 SGHTA, CDR2 FQGNSA. The CDR3 bases are TGTGCCAGCAGCTTAGACTCCGGGACTAGCTCCTACGAGCAGTACTTC. The encoded protein is CASSLDSGTSSYEQYF.

This chain joins TRBV6-1 and TRBJ1-2; perhaps TRBD1 as D (6 bases). The ends were cut back, 4 bases at V and 8 bases at J, with 14 bases in the middle. CDR1 MNHNS and CDR2 SASEGT come from the germline V gene. The CDR3 is 13 amino acids. The CDR3 sequence: CASSGSRGLGYTF. CDR3 nucleotides: TGTGCCAGCAGTGGAAGCAGGGGCTTAGGCTACACCTTC.

This chain uses TRBV6-5 with TRBJ1-2; D perhaps matches TRBD1 (5 bases). V lost 4 bases and J lost 3, with 15 bases in between. In germline, CDR1 is MNHEY, CDR2 SVGAGI. This CDR3 is built from 15 residues. This CDR3 reads CASSWGLPSDYGYTF. DNA for the CDR3: TGTGCCAGCAGTTGGGGCCTACCCTCGGACTATGGCTACACCTTC.

The CDR3 DNA reads as TGCGCCAGCAGCCAAGTTTCGGGTACGACCCAGTACTTC. It specifies CASSQVSGTTQYF. This sequence joins TRBV4-3 and TRBJ2-5; D not resolved. Germline CDR1 is LGHNA and CDR2 is YSLEER. With 1 base removed from V and 7 bases from J, the gap between germline ends came to 10 bases. CDR3 length: 13 residues.

This chain uses TRBV27 with TRBJ2-3; 9 bases fit TRBD2. In germline, CDR1 is MNHEY, CDR2 SMNVEV (reference sequence). The CDR3 has 15 amino acids. After removal of 3 bases from V and 2 bases from J, the junction contained 3 bases not matched to a gene. The CDR3 coding sequence is TGTGCCAGCAGTTTTAAGCGGGGGGCCACAGATACGCAGTATTTT. It is translated as CASSFKRGATDTQYF.

V usage is TRBV30 and J usage is TRBJ2-1; TRBD1 agrees at 7 bases. The CDR3 is 15 residues long. Germline loops: CDR1 GTSNPN, CDR2 SVGIG (reference sequence). Trimming at V came to 1 base and at J to 0 bases, leaving 3 bases not matched to a gene. Here the CDR3 DNA reads TGTGCCTGGAGTGAGGGACAGAGCTCCTACAATGAGCAGTTCTTC. This codes for CAWSEGQSSYNEQFF.

This clone has only a few counts. The chain has TRBV4-3 and TRBJ2-3, with unresolved D. The germline gives CDR1 LGHNA, CDR2 YSLEER. The V end was cut by 2 bases, the J end by 6 bases, with 15 bases between. The CDR3 spans 15 residues. The CDR3 reads CASSQLLLGVDTQYF. In DNA form, the CDR3 reads TGCGCCAGCAGCCAATTGCTTCTAGGAGTCGATACGCAGTATTTT.

This clone was seen a few times. Other nucleotide sequences from this sample produce the same CDR3. The chain joins TRBV7-2 to TRBJ2-5; TRBD2 might be the D (6 bases). Germline V gives CDR1 SGHTA, CDR2 FQGNSA. This CDR3 spans 13 amino acids. The V gene lost 6 bases and the J gene lost 5 bases, with 13 bases spanning the gap. DNA of the CDR3: TGTGCCAGCAGTCTGCGGGGCCGGGAGACCCAGTACTTC. Its translation: CASSLRGRETQYF.

The V call is TRBV18, the J call TRBJ1-1; TRBD1 matches at 7 bases. The length of the CDR3 is 15 residues. V lost 3 bases, J lost 2 bases, and 6 bases stayed unmatched. Germline V gene lookup returns CDR1 KGHSH and CDR2 LQKENI. CDR3 loop: CASSPPGQSNTEAFF. The CDR3 DNA reads TGTGCCAGCTCACCGCCGGGACAGTCAAACACTGAAGCTTTCTTT.

This clone came up a few times. The gene calls are TRBV7-9 and TRBJ2-7; 8 bases are a match to TRBD2. V was clipped by 1 base and J by 2 bases; unmatched bases: 7. Germline V lookup: CDR1 SEHNR, CDR2 FQNEAQ (reference sequence). The CDR3 runs 16 residues. Written as DNA, the CDR3 is TGTGCCAGCAGCTTAGACGCGGGGGGCTACCCCTACGAGCAGTACTTC. Its translation is CASSLDAGGYPYEQYF.

This clone was counted only a few times. The chain uses TRBV2 and TRBJ1-2, with D possibly TRBD1 on 6 matching bases. The CDR3 runs 14 residues. The V gene lost 4 bases and the J gene lost 5 bases, with 14 bases spanning the gap. Germline V gene sequence: CDR1 SNHLY, CDR2 FYNNEI. In DNA, the CDR3 is TGTGCCAGCAGTGGGGAACAGGGCTATTATGGCTACACCTTC. Residues: CASSGEQGYYGYTF.

This clone was seen at least ten times. The J gene is TRBJ1-1, the V gene TRBV18; D possibly corresponds to TRBD1 (6 bases). Between the trimmed V and J ends, which lost 3 bases and 1 base, there was a span of 9 bases. Germline V gene sequence: CDR1 KGHSH, CDR2 LQKENI. CDR3 length: 14 amino acids. For the CDR3, the DNA is TGTGCCAGCTCACCTCGGACAGCGAACACTGAAGCTTTCTTT. As protein: CASSPRTANTEAFF.

This clone has just a few counts. This chain joins TRBV2 and TRBJ2-5; D not certain. V was clipped by 6 bases and J by 5 bases, with 13 bases between them. The CDR3 contains 13 residues. The V gene's germline CDR1 is SNHLY and CDR2 FYNNEI. For the CDR3, the DNA is TGTGCCAGCAGGAGCGAGCTGTGGGAGACCCAGTACTTC. Its translation is CASRSELWETQYF.

The J gene is TRBJ1-5, the V gene TRBV4-3, with D unresolved. The CDR3 is 15 residues long. Trimming took 0 bases from V and 2 from J, leaving 8 bases between them. Germline CDR1 reads LGHNA; CDR2 reads YSLEER. CDR3 nucleotide sequence: TGCGCCAGCAGCCAAGATATGGCGGGCAATCAGCCCCAGCATTTT. Amino acid sequence: CASSQDMAGNQPQHF.

The sample holds a few counts of this clone. The chain joins TRBV7-3 to TRBJ2-6; 15 bases map to TRBD2. CDR1 is SGHTA, CDR2 FQGTGA, per germline. This CDR3 is built from 18 residues. V lost 5 bases, J lost 4 bases, and 6 bases stayed unmatched. The CDR3: CASSPGLAGGRGANVLTF. CDR3 bases: TGTGCCAGCAGCCCCGGACTAGCGGGGGGGCGAGGGGCCAACGTCCTGACTTTC.